This entry describes one T cell receptor (beta chain). V was trimmed by 2 bases and J by 3 bases, leaving 8 bases between them. The CDR3 covers 14 residues. In germline, CDR1 is SGHTA, CDR2 FQGNSA. TCRdb itself ran the 5' RACE reads through MiXCR, one entry per CDR3 protein. The table lists 500,000 to 550,000 distinct CDR3 sequences, 21% of them singletons, with roughly a sixth in the top ten. This specimen belongs to a study of T cells after yellow fever vaccination. Sequencing was performed on PBMCs, taken 21 days after the first yellow fever vaccination. This clonotype was sampled from a man younger than 35 who received the YFV17D yellow fever vaccine. The J gene is TRBJ1-5, the V gene TRBV7-2, with D unclear. CDR3 sequence (DNA): TGTGCCAGCAGCTTATTTCAGAACAATCAGCCCCAGCATTTT. Translation: CASSLFQNNQPQHF.